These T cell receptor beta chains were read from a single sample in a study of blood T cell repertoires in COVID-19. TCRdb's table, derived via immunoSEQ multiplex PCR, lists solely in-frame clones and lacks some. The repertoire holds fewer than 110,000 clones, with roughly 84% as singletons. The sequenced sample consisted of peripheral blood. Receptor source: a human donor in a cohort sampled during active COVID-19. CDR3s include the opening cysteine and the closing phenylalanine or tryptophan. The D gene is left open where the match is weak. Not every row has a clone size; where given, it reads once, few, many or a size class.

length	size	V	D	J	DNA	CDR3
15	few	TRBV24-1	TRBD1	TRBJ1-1	TGTGCCACCAGTGATTCCGGGACAGGGAACACTGAAGCTTTCTTT	CATSDSGTGNTEAFF
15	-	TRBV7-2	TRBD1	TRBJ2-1	TGTGCCAGCAGCTTTGGGACAGGGGGCCTAAATGAGCAGTTCTTC	CASSFGTGGLNEQFF
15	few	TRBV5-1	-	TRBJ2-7	TGCGCCAGCAGCCCCGACGGAGAGACTTCCTACGAGCAGTACTTC	CASSPDGETSYEQYF
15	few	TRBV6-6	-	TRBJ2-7	TGTGCCAGCAGTTACTTCAGCAGGGATGTGTACGAGCAGTACTTC	CASSYFSRDVYEQYF
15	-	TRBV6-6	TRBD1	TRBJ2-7	TGTGCCAGCAGTTACCCGGGGACAGGGATCAACGAGCAGTACTTC	CASSYPGTGINEQYF
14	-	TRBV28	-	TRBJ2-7	TGTGCCAGCAGTCTACAGGGATGGGAGTACGAGCAGTACTTC	CASSLQGWEYEQYF
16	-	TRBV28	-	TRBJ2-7	TGTGCCAGCCGCTTATTGGGACTGGACTTCCCGGGCGAGCAGTACTTC	CASRLLGLDFPGEQYF
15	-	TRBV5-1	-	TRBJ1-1	TGCGCCAGCAGCCGGGAGGGACGGGTGAACACTGAAGCTTTCTTT	CASSREGRVNTEAFF
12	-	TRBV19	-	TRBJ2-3	TGTGCCATCACACCCAAAGCGGATACGCAGTATTTT	CAITPKADTQYF
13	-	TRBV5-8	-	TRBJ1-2	TGTGCCAGCAGCTCGGCAGGCGCTGTCGACTACACCTTC	CASSSAGAVDYTF
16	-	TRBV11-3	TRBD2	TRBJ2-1	TGTGCCAGCAGCGCGGCCGGGACTATCTCCTACAATGAGCAGTTCTTC	CASSAAGTISYNEQFF
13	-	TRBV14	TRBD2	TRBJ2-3	TGTGCCAGCGCCCTAGCGGGCGCAGATACGCAGTATTTT	CASALAGADTQYF
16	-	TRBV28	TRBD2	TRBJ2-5	TGTGCCAGCAGTTTGGCTCTAGCGGGAGTAGGAGAGACCCAGTACTTC	CASSLALAGVGETQYF
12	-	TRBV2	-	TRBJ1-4	TGTGCCAGCAGGGCAGTAAATGAAAAACTGTTTTTT	CASRAVNEKLFF
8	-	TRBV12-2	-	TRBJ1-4	TGTGCAAGTCGCTTTATCTCCTTT	CASRFISF
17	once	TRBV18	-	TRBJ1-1	TGTGCCAGCTCACCAGTACAAGTTACCCCCCTGAACACTGAAGCTTTCTTT	CASSPVQVTPLNTEAFF
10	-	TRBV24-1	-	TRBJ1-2	TGTGCCACCCCAAGGGGCGGCTACACCTTC	CATPRGGYTF
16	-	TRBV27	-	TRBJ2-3	TGTGCCAGCTGCCCATGGGTCGACCCCGGGTCAGATACGCAGTATTTT	CASCPWVDPGSDTQYF
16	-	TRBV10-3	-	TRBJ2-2	TGTGCCATCAGTAAGGTTGTGAGCCCGGAGGGCGGGGAGCTGTTTTTT	CAISKVVSPEGGELFF
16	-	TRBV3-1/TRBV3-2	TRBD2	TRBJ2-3	TGTGCCAGCAGCCTTACTCGAGCGGGAGGCACAGATACGCAGTATTTT	CASSLTRAGGTDTQYF
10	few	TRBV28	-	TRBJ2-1	TGTGCCAGCAGCCGGTATGAGCAGTTCTTC	CASSRYEQFF
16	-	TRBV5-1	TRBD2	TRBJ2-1	TGCGCCAGCAGCCCCTTCCTAGCGGGAGGATACAATGAGCAGTTCTTC	CASSPFLAGGYNEQFF
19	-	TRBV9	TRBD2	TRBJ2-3	TGTGCCAGCAGCGTAGGGGTAGGGGAGCGGGAGTTGTATACAGATACGCAGTATTTT	CASSVGVGERELYTDTQYF
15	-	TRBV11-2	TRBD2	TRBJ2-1	TGTGCCAGCAGCGCACTAGCGGGGGCCTACAATGAGCAGTTCTTC	CASSALAGAYNEQFF
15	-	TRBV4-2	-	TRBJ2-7	TGTGCCAGCAGCCCCCAGCAAAGGGGAATCTACGAGCAGTACTTC	CASSPQQRGIYEQYF
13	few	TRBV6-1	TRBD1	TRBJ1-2	TGTGCCAGCAGTGAGACAGGGGTCAATGGCTACACCTTC	CASSETGVNGYTF
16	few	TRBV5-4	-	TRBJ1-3	TGTGCCAGCAGCCCGGAATTCAGGGACTCTGGAAACACCATATATTTT	CASSPEFRDSGNTIYF
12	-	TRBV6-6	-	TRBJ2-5	TGTGCCAGCAGCCCGGGACAAGAGACCCAGTACTTC	CASSPGQETQYF
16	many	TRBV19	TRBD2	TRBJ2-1	TGTGCCAGTAGTATCAATAGCGGGGCCACCTACAATGAGCAGTTCTTC	CASSINSGATYNEQFF
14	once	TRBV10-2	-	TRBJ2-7	TGCGCCAGCAGGGGCCTGTCGACACCCTACGAGCAGTACTTC	CASRGLSTPYEQYF
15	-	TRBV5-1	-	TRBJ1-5	TGCGCCAGCAGCTTGGATTGGGGGCGCAATCAGCCCCAGCATTTT	CASSLDWGRNQPQHF
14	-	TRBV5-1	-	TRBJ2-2	TGCGCCAGCAGCTCAGGGACACCAACCGGGGAGCTGTTTTTT	CASSSGTPTGELFF
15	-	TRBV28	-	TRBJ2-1	TGTGCCAGCAGTGGCCGACGGGGTACCTACAATGAGCAGTTCTTC	CASSGRRGTYNEQFF
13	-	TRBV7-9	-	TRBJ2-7	TGTGCCAGCAGCCAACGAACAGAAACCGAGCAGTACTTC	CASSQRTETEQYF
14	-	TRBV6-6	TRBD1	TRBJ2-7	TGTGCCAGCAGTCCCGGGACAGGCTACTACGAGCAGTACTTC	CASSPGTGYYEQYF
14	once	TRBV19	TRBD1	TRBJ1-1	TGTGCCAGCCTACGACAGGGTATGAACACTGAAGCTTTCTTT	CASLRQGMNTEAFF
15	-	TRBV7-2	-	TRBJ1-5	TGTGCCAGCAGCTTAGCGAGCGGGGAAAATCAGCCCCAGCATTTT	CASSLASGENQPQHF
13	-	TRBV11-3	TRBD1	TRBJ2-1	TGTGCCAGCAGCAGGAGACAGGGGAATGAGCAGTTCTTC	CASSRRQGNEQFF
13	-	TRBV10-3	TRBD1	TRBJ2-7	TGTGCCATTGCCGGGACAGCAGACCACGAGCAGTACTTC	CAIAGTADHEQYF
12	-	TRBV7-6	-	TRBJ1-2	TGTGCCAGCAGCTCCAGGGACTATGGCTACACCTTC	CASSSRDYGYTF
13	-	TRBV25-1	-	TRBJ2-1	TGTGCCAGCAGTACGGGTTATATCACAGAGCAGTTCTTC	CASSTGYITEQFF
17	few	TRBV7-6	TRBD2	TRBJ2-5	TGTGCCAGCAGCTCATGGACTAGCGGGGTATTGCAAGAGACCCAGTACTTC	CASSSWTSGVLQETQYF
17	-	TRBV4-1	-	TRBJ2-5	TGCGCCAGCAGCCAAATCACCATATTGGGGGAGGCGAAGACCCAGTACTTC	CASSQITILGEAKTQYF
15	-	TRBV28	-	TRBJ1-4	TGTGCCAGCAGCTCATCCGGGGGGCCTAATGAAAAACTGTTTTTT	CASSSSGGPNEKLFF
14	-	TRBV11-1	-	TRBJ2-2	TGTGCCAGCAGCTTAATGCCCGGGACCGGGGAGCTGTTTTTT	CASSLMPGTGELFF
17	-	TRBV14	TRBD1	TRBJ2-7	TGTGCCAGCAGCCATTTACCAGGACAGGGGGCAATCTACGAGCAGTACTTC	CASSHLPGQGAIYEQYF
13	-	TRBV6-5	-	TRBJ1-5	TGTGCCAGCAGAGGACAGAGCAATCAGCCCCAGCATTTT	CASRGQSNQPQHF
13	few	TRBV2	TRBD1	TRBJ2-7	TGTGCCAGCGCTGGGACAGGCGCCCCCGAGCAGTACTTC	CASAGTGAPEQYF
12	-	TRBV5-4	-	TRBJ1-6	TGTGCCAGCAGCTCTTTGAATTCACCCCTCCACTTT	CASSSLNSPLHF
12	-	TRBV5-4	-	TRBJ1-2	TGTGCCAGCAGCCCCCGGGCAGGGGACTACACCTTC	CASSPRAGDYTF
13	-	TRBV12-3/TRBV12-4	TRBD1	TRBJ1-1	TGTGCCAGCAGTTATACAGGGGTCACTGAAGCTTTCTTT	CASSYTGVTEAFF
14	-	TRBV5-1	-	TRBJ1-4	TGCGCCAGCAGCTTTGCTTCGGAGCCGAGAAAACTGTTTTTT	CASSFASEPRKLFF
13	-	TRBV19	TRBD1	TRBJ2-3	TGTGCCAGCACAGGGGATAACACAGATACGCAGTATTTT	CASTGDNTDTQYF
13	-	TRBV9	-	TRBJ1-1	TGTGCCAGCAGCGTTAGCACAAAAAATGAAGCTTTCTTT	CASSVSTKNEAFF
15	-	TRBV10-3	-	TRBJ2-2	TGTGCCATCAGTGCCAGGGAAGCGAACACCGGGGAGCTGTTTTTT	CAISAREANTGELFF
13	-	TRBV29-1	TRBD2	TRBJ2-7	TGCAGCGCCAGGACTAGCGGGAGCTACGAGCAGTACTTC	CSARTSGSYEQYF
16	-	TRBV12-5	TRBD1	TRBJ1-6	TGTGCTAGTGGGGGACAGATAAGCTCCTATAATTCACCCCTCCACTTT	CASGGQISSYNSPLHF
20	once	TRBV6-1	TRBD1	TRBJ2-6	TGTGCCAGCAGTGAAGTTTTGGAGCCCGGGACAGGGGCCGGGGCCAACGTCCTGACTTTC	CASSEVLEPGTGAGANVLTF
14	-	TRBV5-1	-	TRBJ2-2	TGCGCCAGCAGCTTGGATGTGACAACCGGGGAGCTGTTTTTT	CASSLDVTTGELFF
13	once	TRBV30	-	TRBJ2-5	TGTGCTCTGGAGAGTTCAGGGTCGGAGACCCAGTACTTC	CALESSGSETQYF